This passage covers 25 T cell receptor beta chains from one sample sequenced in a study of cytomegalovirus exposure and HLA in healthy donors. Primers included in the PCR were 60 Vbeta and 13 Jbeta primers. The table came from immunoSEQ multiplex PCR; TCRdb's copy has only in-frame clones and leaves some out. The table records some 180,000 clones, 78% of them present only once. Sequencing was carried out using PBMCs. Receptor source: a female donor in good health and CMV-seronegative.

This chain uses TRBV4-1 with TRBJ2-3; TRBD2 aligns across 8 bases. This CDR3 has 16 amino acids. The germline V gene has CDR1 MGHRA and CDR2 YSYEKL. V gave up 0 bases and J gave up 1 base; unmatched junction bases: 3. This CDR3 is CASSQEPAGGTDTQYF. CDR3 DNA sequence: TGCGCCAGCAGCCAAGAACCAGCGGGGGGCACAGATACGCAGTATTTT.

This chain joins TRBV7-9 and TRBJ2-1; TRBD2 matches 14 bases. Germline V gene lookup returns CDR1 SEHNR and CDR2 FQNEAQ (reference sequence). V was clipped by 4 bases and J by 15 bases; unmatched bases: 5. This CDR3 contains 13 residues. CDR3 residues: CASSSGTSGSLFF. The DNA of the CDR3 is TGTGCCAGCAGCTCGGGGACTAGCGGGAGTTTGTTCTTC. Looking up the rest from reference TRBV7-9 and TRBJ2-1 gives the full variable domain: DTGVSQNPRHKITKRGQNVTFRCDPISEHNRLYWYRQTLGQGPEFLTYFQNEAQLEKSRLLSDRFSAERPKGSFSTLEIQRTEQGDSAMYLCASSSGTSGSLFFGPGTRLTVL.

The gene calls are TRBV27 and TRBJ1-4; D is perhaps TRBD1 (6 bases). Germline V gene lookup returns CDR1 MNHEY and CDR2 SMNVEV (reference sequence). The germline V and J ends were trimmed by 7 bases and 3 bases, with 12 bases remaining between them. CDR3 size: 14 residues. The CDR3: CASKTGPANEKLFF. CDR3 nucleotides: TGTGCCAGCAAAACAGGGCCGGCTAATGAAAAACTGTTTTTT.

This clone was seen a single time. The chain employs TRBV7-2 and TRBJ2-1, with 8 bases that match TRBD1. CDR3 length: 15 residues. The V segment lost 2 bases and the J segment 9 bases; nucleotides outside the gene matches: 9. Germline V lookup: CDR1 SGHTA, CDR2 FQGNSA. In nucleotides, the CDR3 is TGTGCCAGCAGCTTAATACAGGGGGGACACCCTGAGCAGTTCTTC. This encodes CASSLIQGGHPEQFF.

V gene TRBV10-2 combines with J gene TRBJ2-7, with 11 bases fitting TRBD1. Per the germline V gene, CDR1 is WSHSY and CDR2 is SAAADI. V was clipped by 5 bases and J by 2 bases; unmatched bases: 2. The CDR3 spans 14 residues. CDR3 sequence: CASSSGQGAYEQYF. In DNA form, the CDR3 reads TGCGCCAGCAGTTCGGGACAGGGGGCCTACGAGCAGTACTTC.

The rearrangement links TRBV6-6 to TRBJ2-1; unclear D gene. V was cut by 6 bases and J by 8 bases, with 14 bases left in between. CDR3 length equals 13 residues. The germline V gene encodes CDR1 MNHNY and CDR2 SVGAGI (reference sequence). The CDR3 region is CASSKETMYEQFF. The CDR3 DNA reads TGTGCCAGCAGCAAGGAAACTATGTATGAGCAGTTCTTC.

The chain's CDR3 is CASSGGAGGLYEQYF. In DNA, the CDR3 is TGTGCCAGCAGTGGGGGAGCGGGGGGCCTCTACGAGCAGTACTTC. The chain couples TRBV2 to TRBJ2-7; TRBD2 matches 9 bases. The CDR3 covers 15 residues. Germline CDR1 and CDR2: SNHLY and FYNNEI. V lost 4 bases and J lost 3; bases outside the gene matches: 7.

Only a few counts were recorded for this clone. The chain combines TRBV5-1 with TRBJ1-2; the D gene is possibly TRBD1 (5 bases). Between the trimmed V and J ends, which lost 0 bases and 0 bases, there was a span of 12 bases. The CDR3 loop spans 16 amino acids. Germline V gene sequence: CDR1 SGHRS, CDR2 YFSETQ. The CDR3 DNA reads TGCGCCAGCAGCTTGGAACCGGGGGGTCCTAACTATGGCTACACCTTC. Amino acid sequence: CASSLEPGGPNYGYTF.

This chain joins TRBV7-6 and TRBJ1-1, with a tentative D call TRBD1 (5 bases). The germline gives CDR1 SGHVS, CDR2 FNYEAQ. V lost 5 bases and J 4 bases, leaving 17 bases between the germline ends. The CDR3 spans 15 residues. CDR3 in DNA: TGTGCCAGCAGCCCACTGGGGGGGTCTGGCACTGAAGCTTTCTTT. As protein: CASSPLGGSGTEAFF.

The CDR3 DNA reads as TGTGCCAGCAGCCATTTTAGCGGGCCGTACGAGCAGTACTTC. As protein: CASSHFSGPYEQYF. The gene calls are TRBV4-2 and TRBJ2-7; 7 bases fit TRBD2. The trim removed 3 bases at V and 4 bases at J, leaving 6 bases unmatched. The CDR3 covers 14 residues. Germline CDR1 is LGHNA and CDR2 is YNFKEQ.

The chain combines TRBV7-6 with TRBJ2-1; TRBD1 matches 8 bases. The ends lost 5 bases at V and 0 bases at J; junction bases unmatched: 9. Germline CDR1 is SGHVS and CDR2 is FNYEAQ. The CDR3 has 17 amino acids. The CDR3 DNA sequence: TGTGCCAGCAGCCACTGGACAGGGAGGAGCTCCTACAATGAGCAGTTCTTC. It encodes CASSHWTGRSSYNEQFF.

With respect to this clone: Other DNA variants within this sample encode the same CDR3. V is TRBV30 and J is TRBJ2-5; unclear D gene. Germline CDR1 GTSNPN, CDR2 SVGIG (reference sequence). This CDR3 comprises 13 residues. The V and J ends lost 0 bases and 2 bases respectively, with 7 bases between them. CDR3 protein: CAWSVSLQETQYF. For the CDR3, the DNA is TGTGCCTGGAGTGTTTCACTACAAGAGACCCAGTACTTC.

This clone was seen only once. The chain is built from TRBV5-1 and TRBJ2-5; D is unresolved. Per the germline V gene, CDR1 is SGHRS and CDR2 is YFSETQ. Trimming cost V 3 bases and J 1 base, with 19 bases left between them. The CDR3 loop spans 17 amino acids. The CDR3 DNA reads as TGCGCCAGCAGCTACCACCCCCAACGACAAGCCCAAGAGACCCAGTACTTC. Translation: CASSYHPQRQAQETQYF.

The chain employs TRBV10-3 and TRBJ2-7; TRBD1 matches 7 bases. Per germline, CDR1 ENHRY and CDR2 SYGVKD. V gave up 3 bases and J gave up 3 bases; unmatched junction bases: 14. The CDR3 runs 17 residues. CDR3 residues: CAISDSRPGQRIYEQYF. In DNA, the CDR3 is TGTGCCATCAGTGACTCGAGACCGGGACAGCGAATCTACGAGCAGTACTTC.

The CDR3, as DNA: TGTGCCAGCAGTCCGGACTCCACCGGGGAGCTGTTTTTT. This codes for CASSPDSTGELFF. The rearrangement joins TRBV6-4 to TRBJ2-2; tentatively, D is TRBD2 (5 bases). CDR1 MRHNA and CDR2 SNTAGT come from the germline V gene. This CDR3 region has 13 residues. Trimming left V 5 bases short and J 4 bases short, with 8 bases between.

V and J are TRBV27 and TRBJ2-7; the match to TRBD2 covers 8 bases. The junction had 6 bases not matched to a gene; V was cut back by 7 bases and J by 1 base. The CDR3 covers 14 residues. The germline gives CDR1 MNHEY, CDR2 SMNVEV (reference sequence). The DNA for the CDR3 is TGTGCCAGCACATCGGGAGGGCCGTCCTACGAGCAGTACTTC. It codes for CASTSGGPSYEQYF.

The CDR3 nucleotides are TGTGCCAGCATACGTCAGGGGGGACAGGGTGCTGGAGAGCAGTACTTC. It is translated as CASIRQGGQGAGEQYF. The chain has TRBV27 and TRBJ2-7, with 9 nucleotides matching TRBD1. Trimming took 7 bases from V and 7 from J; bases not matched to a gene: 17. Germline V gene data show CDR1 as MNHEY and CDR2 as SMNVEV (reference sequence). The CDR3 runs to 16 residues.

This sequence joins TRBV13 and TRBJ2-2, with 7 positions matching TRBD1. Germline CDR1 reads PRHDT; CDR2 reads FYEKMQ (reference sequence). Losses at the gene ends were 5 bases for V and 3 bases for J; bases not matched to a gene: 9. The CDR3 extends over 16 amino acids. The CDR3 DNA reads as TGTGCCAGCAGCGGGCGACAGGGTCCCCACACCGGGGAGCTGTTTTTT. Translated, it gives CASSGRQGPHTGELFF.

V gene TRBV6-1 combines with J gene TRBJ1-1; 7 bases match TRBD1. CDR1 is MNHNS and CDR2 is SASEGT in the germline V gene. The trim removed 2 bases at V and 8 bases at J, leaving 11 bases unmatched. This CDR3 comprises 15 residues. CDR3 sequence: CASSEFGFGTAEAFF. The CDR3 DNA reads as TGTGCCAGCAGTGAATTTGGTTTTGGGACAGCAGAAGCTTTCTTT.

V usage is TRBV6-1 and J usage is TRBJ2-7; tentatively, D is TRBD1 (5 bases). Trimming pared 8 bases from V and 3 bases from J, leaving 17 bases between. This CDR3 spans 14 amino acids. Germline-derived CDR1 and CDR2 are MNHNS and SASEGT. CDR3 loop: CASVLGPVGYEQYF. CDR3 in DNA: TGTGCCAGCGTACTGGGGCCAGTAGGCTACGAGCAGTACTTC.

The chain has TRBV5-5 and TRBJ2-7, with D unresolved. The ends were cut back, 0 bases at V and 0 bases at J, with 16 bases in the middle. Germline CDR1 is SGHKS and CDR2 is YYEKEE (reference sequence). The CDR3 has 17 residues. DNA of the CDR3: TGTGCCAGCAGCTTGGTGATAGTAAACCCTCGCTCCTACGAGCAGTACTTC. This encodes CASSLVIVNPRSYEQYF.

About this clone: One end of the junction varies from germline; a read error may be responsible. The genes are TRBV7-9 and TRBJ1-2; D is ambiguous. Per the germline V gene, CDR1 is SEHNR and CDR2 is FQNEAQ (reference sequence). This CDR3 has 14 residues. The CDR3 nucleotides are TGTTCCAGCAGCCGAGGAGATTCTAACTATAGCTACACCTTC. It specifies CSSSRGDSNYSYTF.

A few counts support this clone. CDR3 sequence: CASSLVGRRGYTF. As DNA, the CDR3 is TGTGCCAGCAGCTTAGTCGGGAGACGGGGCTACACCTTC. The rearrangement links TRBV13 to TRBJ1-2; the D is unclear. V lost 1 base, J lost 8 bases, and 11 bases lay in between. Germline assignment: CDR1 PRHDT and CDR2 FYEKMQ (reference sequence). The CDR3 length is 13 residues.

This clone was counted a single time. The V gene is TRBV2, the J gene TRBJ1-4; TRBD1 agrees at 10 bases. This CDR3 spans 14 amino acids. The J segment lost 8 bases and the V segment lost 5 bases, leaving 5 bases of the junction unmatched. Germline CDR1 SNHLY, CDR2 FYNNEI. CDR3 DNA: TGTGCCAGCAGTCCTTTGACAGGGGGCGAAAAACTGTTTTTT. Protein: CASSPLTGGEKLFF.

The chain couples TRBV19 to TRBJ1-1; D not certain. V was clipped by 3 bases and J by 5 bases, with 7 bases between them. The length of the CDR3 is 12 residues. Germline CDR1 LNHDA, CDR2 SQIVND (reference sequence). The CDR3 DNA is TGTGCCAGTAGTATCGGGGTGACTGAAGCTTTCTTT. Its translation is CASSIGVTEAFF.